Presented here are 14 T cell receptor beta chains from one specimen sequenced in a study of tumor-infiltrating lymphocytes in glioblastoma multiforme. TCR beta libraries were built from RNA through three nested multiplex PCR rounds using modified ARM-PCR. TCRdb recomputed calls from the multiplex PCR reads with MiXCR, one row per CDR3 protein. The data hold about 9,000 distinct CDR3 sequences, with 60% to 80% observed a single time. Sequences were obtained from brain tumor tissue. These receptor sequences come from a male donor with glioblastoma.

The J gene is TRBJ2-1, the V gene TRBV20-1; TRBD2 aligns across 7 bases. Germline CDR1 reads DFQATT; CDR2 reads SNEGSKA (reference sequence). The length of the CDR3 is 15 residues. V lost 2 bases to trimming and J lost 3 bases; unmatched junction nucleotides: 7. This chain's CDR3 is CSARLLAQLYNEQFF. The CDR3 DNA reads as TGCAGTGCTAGACTACTAGCGCAACTCTACAATGAGCAGTTCTTC.

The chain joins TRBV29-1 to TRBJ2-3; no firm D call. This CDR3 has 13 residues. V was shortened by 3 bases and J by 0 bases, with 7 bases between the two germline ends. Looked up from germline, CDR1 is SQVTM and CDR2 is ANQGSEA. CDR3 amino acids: CSVDAVSTDTQYF. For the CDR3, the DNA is TGCAGCGTTGATGCAGTTAGCACAGATACGCAGTATTTT.

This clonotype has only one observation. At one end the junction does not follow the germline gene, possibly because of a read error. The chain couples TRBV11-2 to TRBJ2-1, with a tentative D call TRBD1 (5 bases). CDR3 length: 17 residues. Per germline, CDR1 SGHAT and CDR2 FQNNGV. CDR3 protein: CASSRTGWVGSDNVQFF. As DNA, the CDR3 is TGTGCCAGCAGCCGAACGGGCTGGGTTGGGTCGGACAATGTGCAGTTCTTC.

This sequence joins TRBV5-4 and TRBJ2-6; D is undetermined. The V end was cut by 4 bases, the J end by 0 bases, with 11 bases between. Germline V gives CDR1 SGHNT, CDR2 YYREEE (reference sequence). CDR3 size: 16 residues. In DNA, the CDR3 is TGTGCCAGCAGCCCGACGGTAGGCTCTGGGGCCAACGTCCTGACTTTC. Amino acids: CASSPTVGSGANVLTF.

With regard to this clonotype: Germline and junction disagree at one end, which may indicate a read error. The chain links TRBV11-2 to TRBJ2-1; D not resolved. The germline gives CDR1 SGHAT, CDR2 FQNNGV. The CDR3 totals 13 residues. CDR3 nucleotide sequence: TGTGCCAGCAGCTTAGATAGGTGGGATGGGCAGTTTTTC. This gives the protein CASSLDRWDGQFF.

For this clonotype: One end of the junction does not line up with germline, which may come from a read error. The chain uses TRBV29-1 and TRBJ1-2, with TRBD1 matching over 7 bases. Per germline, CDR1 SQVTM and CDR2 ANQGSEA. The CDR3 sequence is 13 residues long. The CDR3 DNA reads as TGCAGCGCTAAAGAGGGGGCGACCTATGGCTTCACCTTC. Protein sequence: CSAKEGATYGFTF.

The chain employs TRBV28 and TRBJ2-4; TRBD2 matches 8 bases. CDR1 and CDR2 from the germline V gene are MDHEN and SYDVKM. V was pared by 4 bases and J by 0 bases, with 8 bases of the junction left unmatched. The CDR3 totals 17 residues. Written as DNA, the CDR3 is TGTGCCAGCAGTTCAGCAGTTAGCGGGATAGCCAAAAACATTCAGTACTTC. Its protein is CASSSAVSGIAKNIQYF.

The CDR3 sequence is CSARNAGGTNTEAFF. In nucleotides, the CDR3 is TGCAGTGCTCGCAACGCAGGGGGGACGAACACTGAAGCTTTCTTT. The chain couples TRBV20-1 to TRBJ1-1; 7 bases agree with TRBD1. The V gene end was trimmed by 5 bases and the J gene end by 1 base; junction bases not matched to a gene: 10. Germline V gives CDR1 DFQATT, CDR2 SNEGSKA (reference sequence). This CDR3 is 15 amino acids long.

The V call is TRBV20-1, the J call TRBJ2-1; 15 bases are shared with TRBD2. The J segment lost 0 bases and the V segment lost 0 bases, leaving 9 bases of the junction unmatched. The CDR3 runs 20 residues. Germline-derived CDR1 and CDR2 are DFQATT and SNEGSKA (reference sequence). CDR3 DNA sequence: TGCAGTGCTAGAGACCAAACCGGGACTAGCGGGAGGAGCTCCTACAATGAGCAGTTCTTC. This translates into CSARDQTGTSGRSSYNEQFF.

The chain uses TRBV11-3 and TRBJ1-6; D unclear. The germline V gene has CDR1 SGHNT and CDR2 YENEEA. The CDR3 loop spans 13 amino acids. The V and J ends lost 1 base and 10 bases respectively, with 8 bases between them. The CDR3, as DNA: TGTGCCAGCAGCTTAGCGATTGGATCACCCCTCCACTTT. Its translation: CASSLAIGSPLHF.

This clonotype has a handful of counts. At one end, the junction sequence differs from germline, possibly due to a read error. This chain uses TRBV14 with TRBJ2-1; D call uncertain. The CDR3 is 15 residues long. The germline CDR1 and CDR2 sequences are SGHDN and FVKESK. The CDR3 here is CASSRDLGSYNEQFF. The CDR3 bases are TGTGCTAGCAGCCGAGATTTGGGTTCCTACAATGAGCAGTTCTTC.

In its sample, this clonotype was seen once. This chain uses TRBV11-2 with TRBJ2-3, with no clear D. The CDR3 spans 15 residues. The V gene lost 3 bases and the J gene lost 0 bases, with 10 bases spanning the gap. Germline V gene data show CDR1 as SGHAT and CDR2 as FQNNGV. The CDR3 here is CASSFTTSSTDTQYF. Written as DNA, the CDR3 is TGTGCCAGCAGCTTCACAACCTCTAGCACAGATACGCAGTATTTT.

The CDR3 sequence: CASSSGRWDEQFF. The CDR3 DNA reads as TGTGCCAGCAGCTCAGGTAGGTGGGATGAGCAGTTCTTC. The chain links TRBV11-2 to TRBJ2-1, with D hard to call. In germline, CDR1 is SGHAT, CDR2 FQNNGV. V lost 4 bases and J lost 8, with 12 bases in between. CDR3 length: 13 amino acids.

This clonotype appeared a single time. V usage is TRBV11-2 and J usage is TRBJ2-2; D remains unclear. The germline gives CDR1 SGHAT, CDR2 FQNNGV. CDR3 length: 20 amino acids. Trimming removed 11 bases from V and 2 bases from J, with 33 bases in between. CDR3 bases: TGTGCCGGCACCCCCTCATTCGGCCAAGGGCTAGTTGTAAACACCGGGGAGCTGTTTTTT. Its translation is CAGTPSFGQGLVVNTGELFF.